This TCR beta chain was profiled in a study of blood T cell repertoires in COVID-19. Study at large: There were acute and convalescent COVID-19 samples, and they came from the United States, Italy and Spain.

Study processing details: Amplification from reference gene primers served as the basis for estimated nucleated cell counts. TCRdb keeps only in-frame clones here, not all; method: immunoSEQ multiplex PCR. That table is the source of V, J and clone size, and D and trimming were worked out from the DNA. There are approximately 140,000 clones in the sample; approximately 83% occur only once, and around 1.4% lies in the top ten. Sequences were obtained from peripheral blood. This sequence was found in a human donor in a cohort sampled during active COVID-19.

In DNA, the CDR3 is TGTGCCATCGGTAGCGCTAATGAAAAACTGTTTTTT. It translates to CAIGSANEKLFF. V gene TRBV10-3 combines with J gene TRBJ1-4; D unclear. CDR3 length: 12 amino acids. Germline-derived CDR1 and CDR2 are ENHRY and SYGVKD. The V end lost 8 bases, the J end lost 3 bases, and 7 bases lay between the germline ends.